The rows below give T cell receptor beta chains drawn from one sample of a study of cytomegalovirus exposure and HLA in healthy donors. TCRdb's copy holds only in-frame clones and misses some; the assay was immunoSEQ multiplex PCR. Of approximately 190,000 clones listed, roughly 70% are singletons. Sequencing used PBMCs. Receptors were obtained from a woman younger than 45 in good health and CMV-seronegative. The CDR3 runs from the conserved cysteine through the conserved F or W. The D gene is left open where the match is weak. Clone sizes are given selectively: once, few, many, or a class where the clone is expanded.

j_call v_call d_call clone_size cdr3_aa cdr3_nt
TRBJ1-2 TRBV4-2 TRBD1 once CASSLWTGEDYGYTF TGTGCCAGCAGCCTTTGGACAGGGGAGGACTATGGCTACACCTTC
TRBJ1-6 TRBV5-1 . . CASSLVTGSDSPLHF TGCGCCAGCAGCTTGGTCACAGGGAGTGATTCACCCCTCCACTTT
TRBJ1-5 TRBV27 . . CASRTRYRDQPQHF TGTGCCAGCAGAACCCGATACAGGGATCAGCCCCAGCATTTT
TRBJ2-7 TRBV7-2 TRBD2 . CASSLRGGSPYEQYF TGTGCCAGCAGCTTACGGGGCGGGAGCCCTTACGAGCAGTACTTC
TRBJ1-1 TRBV5-4 TRBD1 . CASSPPPTGGNTEAFF TGTGCCAGCAGCCCGCCACCGACAGGGGGCAACACTGAAGCTTTCTTT
TRBJ2-7 TRBV7-2 TRBD2 . CASSSLWTSLLYEQYF TGTGCCAGCAGCTCCCTTTGGACTAGCCTGCTTTACGAGCAGTACTTC
TRBJ2-3 TRBV5-1 . . CASSSRQESTDTQYF TGCGCCAGCAGCTCAAGACAGGAAAGCACAGATACGCAGTATTTT
TRBJ2-1 TRBV27 . . CASSFSTGTGEQFF TGTGCCAGCAGTTTCTCCACAGGGACGGGTGAGCAGTTCTTC
TRBJ1-4 TRBV6-6 . . CASTRTPFEKLFF TGTGCCAGCACCAGGACACCCTTTGAAAAACTGTTTTTT
TRBJ2-7 TRBV4-1 . medium-sized CASSQEGRSYEQYF TGCGCCAGCAGCCAAGAGGGCAGATCCTACGAGCAGTACTTC
TRBJ1-2 TRBV15 . . CATSRDRGGYTF TGTGCCACCAGCAGAGATAGGGGAGGCTACACCTTC
TRBJ2-7 TRBV18 . . CASSPRGSGYEQYF TGTGCCAGCTCACCACGAGGTAGCGGCTACGAGCAGTACTTC
TRBJ2-1 TRBV19 TRBD1 . CASSMDRAYNEQFF TGTGCCAGTAGCATGGACAGGGCCTACAATGAGCAGTTCTTC
TRBJ2-4 TRBV10-3 TRBD2 . CAISETRTSGGWVAKNIQYF TGTGCCATCAGTGAGACCAGGACTAGCGGGGGGTGGGTAGCCAAAAACATTCAGTACTTC
TRBJ1-4 TRBV6-5 . . CASSFSAGQPNEKLFF TGTGCCAGCAGTTTTTCTGCCGGACAGCCTAATGAAAAACTGTTTTTT
TRBJ2-5 TRBV9 TRBD2 few CASSRGLAKETQYF TGTGCCAGCAGCCGGGGACTAGCGAAAGAGACCCAGTACTTC
TRBJ2-3 TRBV18 TRBD2 . CASSLLGLAGDTDTQYF TGTGCCAGCTCACTCCTCGGACTAGCGGGGGACACAGATACGCAGTATTTT